This T cell receptor beta chain was identified during a study of blood T cell repertoires in COVID-19. Study background: PBMCs, B-cell-depleted T cells, or T cells provided the cDNA or gDNA that made up the material.

The CDR3 has 14 residues. With 3 bases removed from V and 6 bases from J, the gap between germline ends came to 14 bases. Germline CDR1 is MDHEN and CDR2 is SYDVKM. Assay: immunoSEQ multiplex PCR; the TCRdb copy retains only in-frame clones and omits some. Of about 190,000 clones detected, over 75% appear once; the ten largest clones hold 9.5% to 15%. This sequence joins TRBV28 and TRBJ1-1; a possible D gene is TRBD1 (6 bases). The sequenced sample consisted of peripheral blood. This TCR was sampled from a woman in her fifties or sixties with acute or convalescent COVID-19. As DNA, the CDR3 is TGTGCCAGCAGTTTCCATACAGGGCGCCCTGAAGCTTTCTTT. It encodes CASSFHTGRPEAFF.